This T cell receptor (beta chain) appears in the sequencing data of a study of glioma-infiltrating T cells (dated by TCRdb to about 2016). Background for the entire study: TCR alpha- and beta-chain repertoires were sequenced from glioma tissue, non-neoplastic brain tissue and matched peripheral blood mononuclear cells. To measure how far tissue and blood T-cell populations diverged, each tissue-infiltrating repertoire was compared against the peripheral blood repertoire of the same patient. Three low-grade glioma patients, about 8 primary glioblastoma patients and three non-glioma patients contributing non-neoplastic brain tissue were included in the paired cohort.

Looking up the germline V gene yields CDR1 MGHDK and CDR2 SYGVNS. Ends trimmed: V by 7 bases, J by 2 bases; bases unmatched to a gene: 2. The CDR3 runs 14 amino acids, cysteine and phenylalanine included. Left in the record is the CDR3 DNA by itself, 42 bases read in frame from the first base. TCR alpha and beta CDR3 regions were amplified with the iRepertoire nested amplicon-rescue multiplex PCR (arm-PCR) platform from RNA. The input for one-step reverse transcription and amplification was roughly 85-400 ng of tissue mRNA or PBMC total RNA. Following bead purification, Illumina adapters were added by a secondary multiplex PCR, and libraries between 200 and 400 bp were gel-purified. Libraries carried internal 6-nucleotide barcodes used for demultiplexing. Sequencing of the libraries was done on an Illumina MiSeq using 2x220 or 2x250 nucleotide paired-end reads. The source study handled its data this way. Paired reads were merged using FLASH 1.2.11 and aligned with BWA-MEM to the GRCh37 human genome, and TRA and TRB reads were then extracted. V and J assignment used an IMGT-derived reference of cassette sequences and CDR3 motifs that included pseudogenes. Reads were translated in three frames, and productive CDR3s were defined as those with a C...FGXG motif and no stop codons. Unique combinations of V-J cassette pair and CDR3 amino acid sequence were defined as clonotypes. Reads were filtered by Hamming distance, thresholded by each sample's sequence error rate in mapped regions. Clones were called with MiXCR by TCRdb after fastp trimmed the public reads at Q25, and only in-frame beta chains were retained. Each CDR3 protein gets just one entry, which takes the most common genes and DNA from the rows behind it. TCRdb's processing, not the authors', yielded these V and J calls. This sample gives about 140,000 distinct CDR3 sequences in total; approximately 40% of them show up just once. The biggest ten clones account for around 20% of the sample.

Overall results and qualifications from the work: Very few CDR3 sequences were shared between tissue and blood, attributed to high CDR3 diversity and limited sampling. Group comparisons were based on small numbers of patients: three non-neoplastic, three low-grade glioma and several glioblastoma patients. VJ-independent divergence between tissue and blood was below expectation in non-neoplastic patients but above expectation in all gliomas, especially low-grade gliomas.

In the case of this clonotype: No cognate antigen has been identified for it. No base quality information exists; no much larger clone differs at one position.

This clonotype was sampled from a human donor with low-grade glioma or glioblastoma, undergoing nonglioma brain surgery, or in good health (not recorded which). Rearrangement joined TRBV25-1 to TRBJ1-1; TRBD1 agrees with 12 junctional bases. Sequencing used glioma tissue, nonneoplastic brain tissue, or PBMCs (not recorded which). The CDR3 region reads CASTGTGGNTEAFF. The sequenced DNA is TGTGCCAGCACTGGGACAGGGGGCAACACTGAAGCTTTCTTT.